These T cell receptor beta chains were read from a single sample in a study of T cell clonotyping in hematopoietic cell transplantation. Method: immunoSEQ multiplex PCR; TCRdb's copy keeps in-frame clones and lacks some. The data show 14,000 or so clones, approximately 56% seen once. Sequenced sample: PBMCs. These receptor sequences come from a human donor who either received an allogeneic hematopoietic cell transplant for a myeloid malignancy or was a related donor (not recorded which). Some clones in this sample may be carry-over from other donors' samples. CDR3s include the opening cysteine and the closing phenylalanine or tryptophan. Each record gives: D gene, V gene, J gene, CDR3 protein. D genes are given only for firm matches.

NA	TRBV30	TRBJ1-1	CAWSLSPNTEAFF
NA	TRBV6-5	TRBJ1-6	CASSYSGSSNSPLHF
NA	TRBV7-9	TRBJ2-6	CASSLVTGAGANVLTF
NA	TRBV6-1	TRBJ2-7	CASDENLYEQYF
NA	TRBV4-3	TRBJ1-5	CASSQDGQSAGGQPQHF
TRBD1	TRBV10-3	TRBJ1-6	CAISERTGGEALHF
NA	TRBV5-6	TRBJ1-3	CASSLITGSLNTIYF
NA	TRBV13	TRBJ1-1	CASSLGTSNPEAFF
NA	TRBV10-3	TRBJ1-2	CAISGKPGPANYGYTF
NA	TRBV9	TRBJ2-5	CASSVGHSGIETQYF
NA	TRBV28	TRBJ1-5	CASRPAGINQPQHF
TRBD1	TRBV5-6	TRBJ1-2	CASSFEVSRTGALGYGYTF
NA	TRBV30	TRBJ1-4	CAWSVGLTNEKLFF
TRBD1	TRBV4-1	TRBJ1-2	CASSQDGQVRGYTF
TRBD1	TRBV6-1	TRBJ2-7	CASSRGTGGMNEQYF
NA	TRBV27	TRBJ1-6	CASSPIEGNSPLHF
NA	TRBV5-1	TRBJ1-1	CASSLDVGSEAFF
NA	TRBV30	TRBJ2-7	CAWSRQHEQYF
NA	TRBV5-6	TRBJ2-5	CASSELLETQYF
NA	TRBV5-4	TRBJ1-4	CASSLGNEKLFF
TRBD2	TRBV9	TRBJ2-5	CASSAAGGPETQYF
NA	TRBV5-6	TRBJ2-7	CASSGDIFYEQYF